The source of this T cell receptor beta chain is a study of T-cell reconstitution after alpha-beta-depleted transplantation in children. The CDR3 length is 12 residues. CDR1 is SGHRS and CDR2 is YFSETQ in the germline V gene. V lost 0 bases and J 5 bases, leaving 5 bases between the germline ends. This clonotype was recorded at least ten times. A TCRbeta library incorporating unique molecular identifiers was prepared. TCRdb recomputed calls from the PCR reads with MiXCR, one row per CDR3 protein. The profile covers just under 550,000 distinct CDR3 sequences, with around 17% appearing a single time and roughly 3.3% taken by the ten largest.

This material consisted of PBMCs from the stem cell graft donor, taken from the stem cell graft. The sequence came from a human donor who donated a stem cell graft to a child with acute lymphoblastic leukemia. This chain joins TRBV5-1 and TRBJ2-5; D unclear. The CDR3 loop is CASSLDRETQYF. CDR3 bases: TGCGCCAGCAGCTTGGATCGGGAGACCCAGTACTTC. The variable domain in full, completed from reference TRBV5-1 and TRBJ2-5, reads KAGVTQTPRYLIKTRGQQVTLSCSPISGHRSVSWYQQTPGQGLQFLFEYFSETQRNKGNFPGRFSGRQFSNSRSEMNVSTLELGDSALYLCASSLDRETQYFGPGTRLLVL.